The rows below give T cell receptor beta chains drawn from one sample of a study of blood T cell repertoires in COVID-19. Here immunoSEQ multiplex PCR was the method, and the copy in TCRdb shows in-frame clones only, minus some. The sample shows about 90,000 clones, 70% to 90% of them seen only once. Sample: peripheral blood. These receptors all come from a middle-aged man with COVID-19, enrolled during active disease. CDR3s include the opening cysteine and the closing phenylalanine or tryptophan. A D gene is named only where the DNA matches it firmly. Size is stated for part of the rows, as once, few or many counts, or as a class when the clone is expanded.

D gene,V gene,J gene,clone size,CDR3 protein,CDR3 DNA
TRBD2,TRBV4-2,TRBJ2-1,NA,CASSHSAGQSYNEQFF,TGTGCCAGCAGCCATTCAGCGGGGCAATCCTACAATGAGCAGTTCTTC
NA,TRBV30,TRBJ1-1,NA,CAWSVLQGITEAFF,TGTGCCTGGAGTGTACTACAGGGAATCACTGAAGCTTTCTTT
NA,TRBV5-1,TRBJ2-1,NA,CASSLRTVREEQFF,TGCGCCAGCAGCTTGCGGACCGTCCGGGAGGAGCAGTTCTTC
TRBD1,TRBV24-1,TRBJ1-1,NA,CATSDSPGTGSGTEAFF,TGTGCCACCAGTGATAGTCCCGGGACAGGGTCGGGCACTGAAGCTTTCTTT
TRBD1,TRBV19,TRBJ2-7,NA,CASSRDRVGEQYF,TGTGCCAGTAGCAGGGACAGGGTTGGAGAGCAGTACTTC
NA,TRBV5-5,TRBJ1-1,NA,CASSLASTMNTEAFF,TGTGCCAGCAGCTTGGCGAGCACCATGAACACTGAAGCTTTCTTT
NA,TRBV4-3,TRBJ1-6,NA,CASSQEAFSNSPLHF,TGCGCCAGCAGCCAAGAAGCATTTAGTAATTCACCCCTCCACTTT
NA,TRBV19,TRBJ1-2,NA,CANSLPGSINYGYTF,TGTGCCAACTCCCTCCCCGGGAGCATTAACTATGGCTACACCTTC
NA,TRBV7-9,TRBJ2-7,NA,CASSLGPGSYEQYF,TGTGCCAGCAGCTTAGGTCCCGGCTCCTACGAGCAGTACTTC
NA,TRBV7-9,TRBJ2-1,NA,CASSQSVNEQFF,TGTGCCAGCAGCCAAAGCGTAAATGAGCAGTTCTTC
NA,TRBV7-6,TRBJ1-5,NA,CASSLYRVQPQHF,TGTGCCAGCAGCCTCTACAGGGTTCAGCCCCAGCATTTT
NA,TRBV4-3,TRBJ1-3,few,CASSQYSSLQGDTVYF,TGCGCCAGCAGCCAATACTCCTCCTTACAGGGTGACACCGTATATTTT
NA,TRBV5-1,TRBJ2-5,NA,CASSLFGVQETQYF,TGCGCCAGCAGCTTGTTCGGGGTCCAAGAGACCCAGTACTTC
NA,TRBV7-9,TRBJ1-1,NA,CASSLGTGNTEAFF,TGTGCCAGCAGCTTAGGGACTGGGAACACTGAAGCTTTCTTT
NA,TRBV28,TRBJ2-5,NA,CASNSRGWETQYF,TGTGCCAGCAACAGCCGGGGGTGGGAGACCCAGTACTTC
NA,TRBV3-1/TRBV3-2,TRBJ1-2,NA,CASSGVGDTLYGYTF,TGTGCCAGCAGCGGTGTCGGGGACACACTTTATGGCTACACCTTC
NA,TRBV7-3,TRBJ1-6,once,CASRDSYNSPLHF,TGTGCCAGCAGGGACAGCTATAATTCACCCCTCCACTTT